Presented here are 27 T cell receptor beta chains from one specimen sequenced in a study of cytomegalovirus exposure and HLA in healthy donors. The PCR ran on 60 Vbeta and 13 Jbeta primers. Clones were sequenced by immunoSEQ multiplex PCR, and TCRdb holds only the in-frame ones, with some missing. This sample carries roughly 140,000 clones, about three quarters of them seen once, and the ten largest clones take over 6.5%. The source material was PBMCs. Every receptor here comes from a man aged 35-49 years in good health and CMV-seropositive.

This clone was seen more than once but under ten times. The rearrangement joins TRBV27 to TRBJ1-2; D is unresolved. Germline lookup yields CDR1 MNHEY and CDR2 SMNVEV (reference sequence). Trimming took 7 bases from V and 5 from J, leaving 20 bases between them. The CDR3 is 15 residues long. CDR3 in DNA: TGTGCCAGCAAACCTAGCCTCGGTGAAGGGTATGGCTACACCTTC. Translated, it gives CASKPSLGEGYGYTF.

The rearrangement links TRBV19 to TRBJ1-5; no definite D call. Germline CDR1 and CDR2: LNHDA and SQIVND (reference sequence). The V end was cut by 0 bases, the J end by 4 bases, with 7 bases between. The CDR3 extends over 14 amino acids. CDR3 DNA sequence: TGTGCCAGTAGTATAGATCCCGTGAATCAGCCCCAGCATTTT. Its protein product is CASSIDPVNQPQHF.

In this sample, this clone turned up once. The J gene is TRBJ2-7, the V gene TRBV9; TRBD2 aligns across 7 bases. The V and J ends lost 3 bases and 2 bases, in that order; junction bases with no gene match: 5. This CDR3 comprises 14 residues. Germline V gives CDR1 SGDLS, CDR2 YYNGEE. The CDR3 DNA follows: TGTGCCAGCAGCGAGCGGGACCGGACCTACGAGCAGTACTTC. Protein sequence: CASSERDRTYEQYF.

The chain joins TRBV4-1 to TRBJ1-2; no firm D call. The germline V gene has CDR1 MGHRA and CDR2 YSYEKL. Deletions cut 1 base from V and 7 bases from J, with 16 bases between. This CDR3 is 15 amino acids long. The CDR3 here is CASSQAGGRRVGYTF. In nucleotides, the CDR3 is TGCGCCAGCAGCCAAGCGGGAGGCAGGCGGGTTGGCTACACCTTC.

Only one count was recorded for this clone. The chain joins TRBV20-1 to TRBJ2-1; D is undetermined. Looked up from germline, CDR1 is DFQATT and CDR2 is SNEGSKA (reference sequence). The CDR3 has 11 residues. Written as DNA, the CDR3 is TGCAGCGCGGCCCCCAACAATGAGCAGTTCTTC. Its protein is CSAAPNNEQFF.

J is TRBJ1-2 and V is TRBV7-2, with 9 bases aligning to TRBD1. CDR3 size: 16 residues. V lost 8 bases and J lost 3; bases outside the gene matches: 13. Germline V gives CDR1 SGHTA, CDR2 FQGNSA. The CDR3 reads CASSWDRALLDYGYTF. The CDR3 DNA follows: TGTGCCAGCTCCTGGGACAGGGCTCTATTAGACTATGGCTACACCTTC.

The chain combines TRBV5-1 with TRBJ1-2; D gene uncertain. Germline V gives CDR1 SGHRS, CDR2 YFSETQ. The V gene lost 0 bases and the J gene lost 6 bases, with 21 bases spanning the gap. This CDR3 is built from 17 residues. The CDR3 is CASSLGGWRDADNGYTF. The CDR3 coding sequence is TGCGCCAGCAGCTTGGGCGGTTGGCGAGATGCAGATAATGGCTACACCTTC.

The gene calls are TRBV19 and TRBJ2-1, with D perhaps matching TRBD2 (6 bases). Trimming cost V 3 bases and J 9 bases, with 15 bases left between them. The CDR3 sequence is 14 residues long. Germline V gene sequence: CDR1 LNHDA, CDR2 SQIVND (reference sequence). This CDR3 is CASSILTRDGEQFF. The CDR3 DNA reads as TGTGCCAGTAGTATCCTGACTAGGGACGGTGAGCAGTTCTTC.

The DNA for the CDR3 is TGTGCCAGCAGCTCCAGGGGCCGAGAGACCCAGTACTTC. This translates into CASSSRGRETQYF. The chain couples TRBV11-3 to TRBJ2-5; tentatively, D is TRBD1 (6 bases). The CDR3 totals 13 residues. Germline V gene lookup returns CDR1 SGHNT and CDR2 YENEEA. V gave up 4 bases and J gave up 4 bases, with 10 bases separating them.

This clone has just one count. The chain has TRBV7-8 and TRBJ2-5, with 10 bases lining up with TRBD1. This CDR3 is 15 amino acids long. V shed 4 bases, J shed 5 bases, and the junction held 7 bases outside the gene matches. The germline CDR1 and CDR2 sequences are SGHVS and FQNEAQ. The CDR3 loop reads CASSSGTGVWETQYF. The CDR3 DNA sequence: TGTGCCAGCAGCTCCGGGACAGGGGTATGGGAGACCCAGTACTTC.

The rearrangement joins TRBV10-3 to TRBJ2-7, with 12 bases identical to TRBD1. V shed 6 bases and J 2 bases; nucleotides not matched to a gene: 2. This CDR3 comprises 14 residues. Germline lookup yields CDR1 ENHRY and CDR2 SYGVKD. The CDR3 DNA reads TGTGCCATCAGAGGGACAGGGGGCCCCTACGAGCAGTACTTC. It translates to CAIRGTGGPYEQYF.

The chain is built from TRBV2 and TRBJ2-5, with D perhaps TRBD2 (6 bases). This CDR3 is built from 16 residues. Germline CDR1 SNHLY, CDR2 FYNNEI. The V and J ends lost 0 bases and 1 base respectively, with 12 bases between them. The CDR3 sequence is CASSEAGGGPQETQYF. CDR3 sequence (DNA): TGTGCCAGCAGTGAAGCGGGAGGAGGGCCCCAAGAGACCCAGTACTTC.

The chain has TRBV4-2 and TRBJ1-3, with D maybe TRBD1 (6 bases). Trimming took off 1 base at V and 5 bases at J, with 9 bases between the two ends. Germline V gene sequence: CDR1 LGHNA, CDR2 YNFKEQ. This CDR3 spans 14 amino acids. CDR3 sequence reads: CASSQGGTRNTIYF. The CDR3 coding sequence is TGTGCCAGCAGCCAAGGAGGGACACGAAACACCATATATTTT.

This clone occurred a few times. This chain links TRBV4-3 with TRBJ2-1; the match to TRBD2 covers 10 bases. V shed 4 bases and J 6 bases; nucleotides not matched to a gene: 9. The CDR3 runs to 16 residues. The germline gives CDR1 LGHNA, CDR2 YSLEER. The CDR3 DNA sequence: TGCGCCAGCAGCCCCTTTCTAGCGGGAGTTGGCAATGAGCAGTTCTTC. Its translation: CASSPFLAGVGNEQFF.

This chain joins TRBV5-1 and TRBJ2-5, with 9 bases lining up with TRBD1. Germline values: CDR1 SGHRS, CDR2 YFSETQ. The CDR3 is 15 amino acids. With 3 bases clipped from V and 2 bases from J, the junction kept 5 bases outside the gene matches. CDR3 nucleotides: TGCGCCAGCAGCTCCAACAGGGGGCTACAAGAGACCCAGTACTTC. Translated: CASSSNRGLQETQYF.

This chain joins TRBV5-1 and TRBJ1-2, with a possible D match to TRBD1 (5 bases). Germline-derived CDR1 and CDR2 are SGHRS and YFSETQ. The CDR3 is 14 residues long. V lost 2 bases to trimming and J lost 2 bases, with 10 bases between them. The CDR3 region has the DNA TGCGCCAGCAGCTTAGGGGTCATGAACTATGGCTACACCTTC. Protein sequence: CASSLGVMNYGYTF.

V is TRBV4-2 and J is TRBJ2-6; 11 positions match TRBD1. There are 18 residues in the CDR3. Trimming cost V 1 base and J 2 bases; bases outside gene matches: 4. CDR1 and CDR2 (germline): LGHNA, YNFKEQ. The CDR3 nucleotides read TGTGCCAGCAGCCAAGCAGGACAGGGGGCCACTGGGGCCAACGTCCTGACTTTC. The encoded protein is CASSQAGQGATGANVLTF.

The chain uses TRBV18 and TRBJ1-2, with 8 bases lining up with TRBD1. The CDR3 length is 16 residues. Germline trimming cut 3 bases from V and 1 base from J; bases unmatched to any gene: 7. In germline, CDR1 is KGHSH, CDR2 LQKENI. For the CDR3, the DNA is TGTGCCAGCTCACCGCTACCGGGACAGGTTAACTATGGCTACACCTTC. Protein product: CASSPLPGQVNYGYTF.

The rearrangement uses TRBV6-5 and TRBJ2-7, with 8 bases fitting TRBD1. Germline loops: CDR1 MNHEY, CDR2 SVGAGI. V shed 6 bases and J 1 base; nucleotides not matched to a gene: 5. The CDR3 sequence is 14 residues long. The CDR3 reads CASSQQGESYEQYF. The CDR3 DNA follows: TGTGCCAGCAGCCAACAGGGGGAGTCCTACGAGCAGTACTTC.

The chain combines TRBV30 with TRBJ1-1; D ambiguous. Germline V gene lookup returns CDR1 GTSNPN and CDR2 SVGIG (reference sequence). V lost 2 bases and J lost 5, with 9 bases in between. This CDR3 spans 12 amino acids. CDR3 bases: TGTGCCTGGAGTCGGGTGAGGACTGAAGCTTTCTTT. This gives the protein CAWSRVRTEAFF. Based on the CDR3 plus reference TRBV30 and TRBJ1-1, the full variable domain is SQTIHQWPATLVQPVGSPLSLECTVEGTSNPNLYWYRQAAGRGLQLLFYSVGIGQISSEVPQNLSASRPQDRQFILSSKKLLLSDSGFYLCAWSRVRTEAFFGQGTRLTVV.

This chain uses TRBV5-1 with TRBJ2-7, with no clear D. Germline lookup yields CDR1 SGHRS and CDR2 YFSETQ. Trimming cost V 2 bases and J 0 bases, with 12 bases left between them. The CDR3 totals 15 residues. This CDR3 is CASSFDPTGSYEQYF. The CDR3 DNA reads TGCGCCAGCAGCTTCGACCCGACGGGCTCCTACGAGCAGTACTTC. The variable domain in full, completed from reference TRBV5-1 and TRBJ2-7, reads KAGVTQTPRYLIKTRGQQVTLSCSPISGHRSVSWYQQTPGQGLQFLFEYFSETQRNKGNFPGRFSGRQFSNSRSEMNVSTLELGDSALYLCASSFDPTGSYEQYFGPGTRLTVT.

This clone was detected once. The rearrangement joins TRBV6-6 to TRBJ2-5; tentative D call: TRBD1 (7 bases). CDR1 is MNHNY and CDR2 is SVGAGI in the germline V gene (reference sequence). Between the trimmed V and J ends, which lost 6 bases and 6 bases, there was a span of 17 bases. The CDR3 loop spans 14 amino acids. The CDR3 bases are TGTGCCAGCAGCCCCGACAGGGCGGGGAAGACCCAGTACTTC. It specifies CASSPDRAGKTQYF.

The CDR3 spells CACAVGQQNTEAFF. The CDR3 coding sequence is TGTGCCTGCGCGGTCGGACAGCAGAACACTGAAGCTTTCTTT. The gene calls are TRBV30 and TRBJ1-1; possibly TRBD1 for D (6 bases). The CDR3 consists of 14 residues. Germline CDR1 and CDR2: GTSNPN and SVGIG (reference sequence). V shed 6 bases and J shed 1 base, with 15 bases lying between them.

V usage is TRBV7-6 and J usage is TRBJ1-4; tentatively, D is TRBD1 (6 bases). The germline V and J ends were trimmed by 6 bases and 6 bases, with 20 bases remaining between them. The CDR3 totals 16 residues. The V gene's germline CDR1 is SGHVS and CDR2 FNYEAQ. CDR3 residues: CASSPDAGGGHEKLFF. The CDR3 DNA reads TGTGCCAGCAGTCCCGACGCTGGGGGGGGGCATGAAAAACTGTTTTTT. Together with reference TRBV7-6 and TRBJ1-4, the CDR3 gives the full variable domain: GAGVSQSPRYKVTKRGQDVALRCDPISGHVSLYWYRQALGQGPEFLTYFNYEAQQDKSGLPNDRFSAERPEGSISTLTIQRTEQRDSAMYRCASSPDAGGGHEKLFFGSGTQLSVL.

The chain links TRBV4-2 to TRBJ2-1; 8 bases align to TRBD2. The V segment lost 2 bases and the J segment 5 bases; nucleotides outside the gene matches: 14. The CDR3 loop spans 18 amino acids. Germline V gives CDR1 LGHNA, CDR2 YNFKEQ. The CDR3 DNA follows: TGTGCCAGCAGCCAAAGGGTTTTTGCGGGAGGAGGTGACAATGAGCAGTTCTTC. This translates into CASSQRVFAGGGDNEQFF.

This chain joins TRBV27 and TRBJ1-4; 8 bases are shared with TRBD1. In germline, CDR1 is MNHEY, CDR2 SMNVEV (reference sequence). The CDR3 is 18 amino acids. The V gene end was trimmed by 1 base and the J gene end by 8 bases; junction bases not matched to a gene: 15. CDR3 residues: CASSLWGGQGALIEKLFF. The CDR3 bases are TGTGCCAGCAGTTTATGGGGGGGGCAGGGGGCTCTGATCGAAAAACTGTTTTTT.

In nucleotides, the CDR3 is TGTGCCAGCAGCTTGACTAGCGGGGACTACGAGCAGTACTTC. Translating gives CASSLTSGDYEQYF. The chain is built from TRBV7-2 and TRBJ2-7; 11 nucleotides align to TRBD2. This CDR3 comprises 14 residues. From germline, CDR1 is SGHTA and CDR2 FQGNSA. V shed 3 bases, J shed 3 bases, and the junction held 1 base outside the gene matches.